The source of this TCR beta chain is a study of vaccination effects on CD4 cells after COVID-19. Method: immunoSEQ multiplex PCR; TCRdb's copy keeps in-frame clones and lacks some. The sample lists 65,000 or so clones, 60% to 80% occurring once. In germline, CDR1 is MNHEY, CDR2 SVGAGI. This CDR3 spans 13 amino acids. Trimming removed 6 bases from V and 14 bases from J, with 22 bases in between. About this clone itself: Antigen unknown.

Expansion with viral peptide pools was applied to antigen-specific CD4+ T cells by the ViraFEST assay prior to sequencing. Cells that had been cultured for about 10 days were the source of isolated CD4+ T cells. Vaccine recipients had no previous SARS-CoV-2 infection; their nucleocapsid antibodies were negative. This TCR derives from a human donor who received a COVID-19 vaccine. The sample in question was CD4+ T cells from PBMCs cultured with HCoV-NL63 spike peptides, obtained before COVID-19 vaccination. The V and J genes are TRBV6-5 and TRBJ1-2; no definite D call. The CDR3 loop is CASSQTQHRTRTF. Here the CDR3 DNA reads TGTGCCAGCAGCCAAACCCAGCACAGAACGAGGACCTTC.